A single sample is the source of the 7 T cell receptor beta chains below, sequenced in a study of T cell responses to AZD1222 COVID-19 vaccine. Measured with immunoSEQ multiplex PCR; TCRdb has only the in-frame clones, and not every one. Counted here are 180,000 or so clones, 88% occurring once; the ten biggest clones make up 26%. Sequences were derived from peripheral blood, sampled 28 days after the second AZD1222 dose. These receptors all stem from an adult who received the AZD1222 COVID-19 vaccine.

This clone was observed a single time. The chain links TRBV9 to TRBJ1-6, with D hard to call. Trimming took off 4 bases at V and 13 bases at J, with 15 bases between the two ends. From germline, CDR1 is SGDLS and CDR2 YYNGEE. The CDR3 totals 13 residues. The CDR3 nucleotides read TGTGCCAGCAGCACCTCCGGCGGGGTGCCCCTCCACTTT. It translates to CASSTSGGVPLHF.

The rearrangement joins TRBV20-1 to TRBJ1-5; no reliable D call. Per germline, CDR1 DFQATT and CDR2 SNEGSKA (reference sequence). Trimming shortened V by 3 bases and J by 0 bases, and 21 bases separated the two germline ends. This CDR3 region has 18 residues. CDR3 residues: CSASDVNIGRYSNQPQHF. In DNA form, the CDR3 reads TGCAGTGCTAGTGATGTTAATATTGGACGGTATAGCAATCAGCCCCAGCATTTT.

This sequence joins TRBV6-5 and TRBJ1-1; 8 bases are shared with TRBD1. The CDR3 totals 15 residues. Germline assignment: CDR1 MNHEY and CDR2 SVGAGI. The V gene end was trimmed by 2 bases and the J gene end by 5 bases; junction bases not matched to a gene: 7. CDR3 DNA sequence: TGTGCCAGCAGTTACAACAGGGGGGGAAGAACTGAAGCTTTCTTT. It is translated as CASSYNRGGRTEAFF.

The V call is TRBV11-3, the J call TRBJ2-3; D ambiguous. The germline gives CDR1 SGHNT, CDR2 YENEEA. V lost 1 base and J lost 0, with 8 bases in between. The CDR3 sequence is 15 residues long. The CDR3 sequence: CASSLGGSSTDTQYF. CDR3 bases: TGTGCCAGCAGCTTAGGCGGATCTAGCACAGATACGCAGTATTTT.

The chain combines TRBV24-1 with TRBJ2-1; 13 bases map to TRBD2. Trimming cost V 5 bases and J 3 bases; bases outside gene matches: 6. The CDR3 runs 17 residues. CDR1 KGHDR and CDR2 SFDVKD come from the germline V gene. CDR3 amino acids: CATSGLAGGGGYNEQFF. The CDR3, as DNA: TGTGCCACCAGTGGACTAGCGGGAGGAGGGGGCTACAATGAGCAGTTCTTC.

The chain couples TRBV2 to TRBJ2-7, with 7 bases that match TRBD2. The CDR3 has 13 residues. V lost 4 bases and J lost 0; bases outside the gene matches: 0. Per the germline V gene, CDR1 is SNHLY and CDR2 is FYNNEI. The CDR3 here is CASSGDYSYEQYF. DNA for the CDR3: TGTGCCAGCAGTGGGGACTACTCCTACGAGCAGTACTTC.

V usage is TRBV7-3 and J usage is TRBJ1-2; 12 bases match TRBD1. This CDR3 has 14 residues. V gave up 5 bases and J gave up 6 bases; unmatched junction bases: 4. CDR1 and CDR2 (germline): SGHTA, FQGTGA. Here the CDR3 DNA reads TGTGCCAGCAGCCCCGGGACAGGGGGCAATGGCTACACCTTC. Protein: CASSPGTGGNGYTF.